The rows below give T cell receptor beta chains drawn from one sample of a study of shared T cell receptors in the human thymus. This table comes from immunoSEQ multiplex PCR, and its TCRdb copy is limited to in-frame clones, with some not included. The profile shows 700,000 to 750,000 clones, approximately 85% of them singletons. In addition, the sample was reused for a study of human thymus T cells.

The sequenced sample was thymocytes. Receptors originate from a girl younger than two with a congenital heart defect. CDR3s leave out the opening cysteine and the closing phenylalanine or tryptophan. The order of the fields is J gene, V gene, D gene, CDR3 protein. The D gene is left open where the match is weak.

J: TRBJ2-3; V: TRBV6-1; D: .; CDR3: ASSEQWARWGTDTQY
J: TRBJ1-6; V: TRBV11-2; D: .; CDR3: ASSLDTVAGGNNSPLH
J: TRBJ1-2; V: TRBV18; D: TRBD1; CDR3: ASSPPGTERCYT
J: TRBJ1-2; V: TRBV5-4; D: .; CDR3: ASRSYEGASGDGYT
J: TRBJ2-2; V: TRBV29-1; D: .; CDR3: SVGPASRGGELF
J: TRBJ1-5; V: TRBV27; D: TRBD1; CDR3: ASSYRGGQPQH
J: TRBJ2-3; V: TRBV27; D: .; CDR3: ASSLGQGIGTDTQY
J: TRBJ1-1; V: TRBV15; D: .; CDR3: ATSRDWGDTEAF
J: TRBJ2-2; V: TRBV10-1; D: .; CDR3: ASSETGANTGELF
J: TRBJ2-1; V: TRBV5-1; D: .; CDR3: ASSEWGGLIRHNEQF
J: TRBJ2-1; V: TRBV25-1; D: .; CDR3: ASSPNGTPHSEQF
J: TRBJ2-3; V: TRBV27; D: TRBD2; CDR3: ASVSRQREGGFTDTQY
J: TRBJ1-5; V: TRBV6-1; D: TRBD1; CDR3: ASSEAAGGSRNQPQH
J: TRBJ1-1; V: TRBV29-1; D: TRBD1; CDR3: SVEDFGRTGGSEAF
J: TRBJ2-3; V: TRBV5-1; D: .; CDR3: ASSSGNSRDTDSTDTQY
J: TRBJ1-2; V: TRBV5-1; D: TRBD1; CDR3: ASSLKDRGPTSYGYT
J: TRBJ2-7; V: TRBV28; D: .; CDR3: ASSLSTLGIRDISYEQY
J: TRBJ2-2; V: TRBV19; D: TRBD1; CDR3: ASSFRDRGQSESTGELF
J: TRBJ1-6; V: TRBV25-1; D: TRBD1; CDR3: ASTDRVVSSPLH
J: TRBJ2-7; V: TRBV5-6; D: TRBD1; CDR3: ASSSRDREGTYEQY
J: TRBJ2-1; V: TRBV5-1; D: TRBD2; CDR3: ASSSGLAWDEQF
J: TRBJ1-5; V: TRBV15; D: .; CDR3: ATSRARGQPQH
J: TRBJ1-5; V: TRBV23-1; D: .; CDR3: ASSPARQTYSNQPQH
J: TRBJ1-3; V: TRBV7-2; D: .; CDR3: ASSLELAGLRGNTIY
J: TRBJ2-7; V: TRBV28; D: .; CDR3: ASSLGRLDWGQVSSYEQY
J: TRBJ2-7; V: TRBV27; D: TRBD1; CDR3: ASSPKTGTAPYEQY
J: TRBJ2-3; V: TRBV6-1; D: .; CDR3: ASSEADIRTDTQY
J: TRBJ1-1; V: TRBV7-9; D: .; CDR3: ASSQGGVRIAF